What follows is one T cell receptor (beta chain) and its context. The antigen is not known. Unmatched junction bases numbered 5, after V lost 6 bases and J lost 0 bases. CDR1 SGHTA and CDR2 FQGNSA come from the germline V gene. The CDR3 length is 14 residues. Sampled blood was obtained at baseline, cycle 4 day 1, and cycle 7 day 1. The protocol was immunoSEQ multiplex PCR, while the TCRdb copy is restricted to in-frame clones and leaves out a portion. Of 75,000 to 95,000 clones in the sample, less than 85% were seen once. The data originate from a study of OX40 agonist ivuxolimab in advanced cancers. Notes on the study in general: At 0.1 to 3.0 mg/kg, CD4+ and CD8+ blood T cells expanded clonally by week 6. Antigen targets of the expanded peripheral T cells went undetermined. Among some nonresponders, normalized T-cell clonal expansion was also low.

Sequences were derived from CD4+ or CD8+ T cells sorted from blood, sampled in a trial of the OX40 agonist ivuxolimab. The chain has TRBV7-2 and TRBJ2-7; 7 bases match TRBD1. This TCR came from an adult with an advanced solid tumor such as melanoma, head and neck, liver or kidney cancer. The CDR3 reads CASRPGQSSYEQYF. The DNA of the CDR3 is TGTGCCAGCAGGCCGGGACAGAGCTCCTACGAGCAGTACTTC.